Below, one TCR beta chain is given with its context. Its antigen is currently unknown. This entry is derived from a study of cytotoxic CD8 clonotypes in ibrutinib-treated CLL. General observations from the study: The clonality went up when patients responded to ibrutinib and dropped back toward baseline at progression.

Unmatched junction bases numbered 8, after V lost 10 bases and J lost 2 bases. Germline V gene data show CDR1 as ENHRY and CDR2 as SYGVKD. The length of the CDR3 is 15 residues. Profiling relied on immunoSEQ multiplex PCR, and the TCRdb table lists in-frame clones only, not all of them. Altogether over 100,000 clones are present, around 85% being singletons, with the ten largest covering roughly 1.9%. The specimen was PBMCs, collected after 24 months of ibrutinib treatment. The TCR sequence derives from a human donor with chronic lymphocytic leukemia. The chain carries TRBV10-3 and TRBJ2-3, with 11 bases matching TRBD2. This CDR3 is CATQRLAGHTDTQYF. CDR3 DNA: TGTGCCACCCAACGACTAGCGGGGCACACAGATACGCAGTATTTT.